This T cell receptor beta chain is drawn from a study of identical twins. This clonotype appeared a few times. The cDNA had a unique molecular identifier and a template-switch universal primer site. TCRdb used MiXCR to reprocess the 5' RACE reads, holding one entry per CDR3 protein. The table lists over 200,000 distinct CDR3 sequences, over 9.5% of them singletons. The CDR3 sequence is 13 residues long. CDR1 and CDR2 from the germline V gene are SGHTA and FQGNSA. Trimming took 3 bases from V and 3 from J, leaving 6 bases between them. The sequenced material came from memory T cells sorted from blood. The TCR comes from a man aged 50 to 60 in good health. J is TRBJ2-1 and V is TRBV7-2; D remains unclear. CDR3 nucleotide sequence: TGTGCCAGCAGCTTTACGGACTACAATGAGCAGTTCTTC. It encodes CASSFTDYNEQFF.